This TCR beta chain was found in a study of cytomegalovirus exposure and HLA in healthy donors. In the case of this clone: Its antigen remains unknown.

Study observations and caveats: In the 95 to 150 validation repertoires, a later analysis found that first-cohort TCR clusters tended to co-occur. The study listed 150 to 200 cytomegalovirus-associated TCR beta chains.

A 120-subject validation cohort, separate from the approximately 670-subject first cohort, supplied the donors. The CDR3 spans 15 residues. Germline values: CDR1 LNHDA, CDR2 SQIVND (reference sequence). With V trimmed by 7 bases and J by 8 bases, 13 bases remained unmatched. Libraries were prepared by immunoSEQ multiplex PCR; TCRdb keeps only in-frame clonotypes and omits some of them. This sample has about 110,000 clones, with approximately 89% found just once. The chain links TRBV19 to TRBJ2-3; 9 bases are a match to TRBD1. Material: PBMCs. This receptor was taken from a woman aged 18 to 35 in good health and CMV-seronegative. CDR3 sequence reads: CASTSPGTGIRTQYF. The DNA for the CDR3 is TGTGCCAGTACCTCGCCCGGGACAGGGATTCGTACGCAGTATTTT. The entire variable domain, with the rest obtained from reference TRBV19 and TRBJ2-3, is as follows: DGGITQSPKYLFRKEGQNVTLSCEQNLNHDAMYWYRQDPGQGLRLIYYSQIVNDFQKGDIAEGYSVSREKKESFPLTVTSAQKNPTAFYLCASTSPGTGIRTQYFGPGTRLTVL.